Below are 28 T cell receptor beta chains sequenced from a single sample in a study of blood T cell repertoires in COVID-19. Libraries were prepared by immunoSEQ multiplex PCR; TCRdb keeps only in-frame clonotypes and omits some of them. The data show over 150,000 clones, roughly 82% seen once. The sample was PBMCs or T cells enriched from blood (not recorded which). The receptor set was obtained from a man aged 35-49 years who had recovered from COVID-19.

This chain connects TRBV27 to TRBJ1-5; D remains ambiguous. Germline V CDR1 and CDR2: MNHEY, SMNVEV (reference sequence). CDR3 length: 13 residues. V lost 6 bases and J lost 0, with 6 bases in between. The CDR3 region is CASRRNSNQPQHF. Here the CDR3 DNA reads TGTGCCAGCAGGAGGAATAGCAATCAGCCCCAGCATTTT.

The chain carries TRBV7-8 and TRBJ1-5, with D maybe TRBD1 (5 bases). The CDR3 has 13 amino acids. Deletions cut 3 bases from V and 6 bases from J, with 9 bases between. Germline loops: CDR1 SGHVS, CDR2 FQNEAQ. The CDR3, as DNA: TGTGCCAGCAGCTTCAACGGGGGTCAGCCCCAGCATTTT. This codes for CASSFNGGQPQHF.

This chain uses TRBV5-4 with TRBJ1-2, with a weak D call TRBD1 (6 bases). The V gene lost 0 bases and the J gene lost 7 bases, with 19 bases spanning the gap. Germline CDR1 SGHNT, CDR2 YYREEE (reference sequence). CDR3 length: 16 residues. The CDR3 reads CASSLDRASSRSGYTF. The CDR3 region has the DNA TGTGCCAGCAGCTTGGACAGGGCTTCCTCCCGGTCTGGCTACACCTTC.

The gene calls are TRBV6-5 and TRBJ2-5, with a possible D match to TRBD1 (7 bases). Germline CDR1 and CDR2: MNHEY and SVGAGI. V shed 5 bases and J shed 5 bases, with 12 bases lying between them. This CDR3 region has 13 residues. The CDR3 sequence: CASSTGEAETQYF. In DNA form, the CDR3 reads TGTGCCAGCAGTACAGGGGAGGCTGAGACCCAGTACTTC.

The chain links TRBV13 to TRBJ2-1; 7 bases map to TRBD1. CDR3 length: 14 residues. Germline values: CDR1 PRHDT, CDR2 FYEKMQ (reference sequence). After removal of 9 bases from V and 4 bases from J, the junction contained 9 bases not matched to a gene. This CDR3 reads CASTNRGFYNEQFF. The CDR3 region has the DNA TGTGCCAGTACGAACAGGGGCTTTTACAATGAGCAGTTCTTC.

The DNA for the CDR3 is TGCGCCAGCAGCTTGGCGGTCCAAGAGACCCAGTACTTC. Translating it yields CASSLAVQETQYF. This chain connects TRBV5-1 to TRBJ2-5, with D uncertain. CDR1 and CDR2 from the germline V gene are SGHRS and YFSETQ. V dropped 0 bases and J dropped 1 base, with 4 bases sitting between them. The CDR3 covers 13 residues.

The chain carries TRBV11-3 and TRBJ2-5; TRBD2 agrees at 8 bases. The germline V gene has CDR1 SGHNT and CDR2 YENEEA. This CDR3 has 17 residues. V shed 2 bases and J 2 bases; nucleotides not matched to a gene: 10. The CDR3, as DNA: TGTGCCAGCAGCTTAAAACTTCGAGCGGGAGAGCAAGAGACCCAGTACTTC. Residues: CASSLKLRAGEQETQYF.

This chain joins TRBV9 and TRBJ1-1; TRBD1 might be the D (5 bases). V lost 0 bases and J lost 4, with 13 bases in between. Germline loops: CDR1 SGDLS, CDR2 YYNGEE. This CDR3 is 15 amino acids long. The CDR3 DNA sequence: TGTGCCAGCAGCGTAGTCGGGGAGGGGAGCACTGAAGCTTTCTTT. Protein sequence: CASSVVGEGSTEAFF. The entire variable domain, with the rest obtained from reference TRBV9 and TRBJ1-1, is as follows: DSGVTQTPKHLITATGQRVTLRCSPRSGDLSVYWYQQSLDQGLQFLIQYYNGEERAKGNILERFSAQQFPDLHSELNLSSLELGDSALYFCASSVVGEGSTEAFFGQGTRLTVV.

This clone was seen once. The chain joins TRBV27 to TRBJ2-3; 9 bases line up with TRBD2. The length of the CDR3 is 17 residues. CDR1 and CDR2 from the germline V gene are MNHEY and SMNVEV (reference sequence). Unmatched junction bases numbered 12, after V lost 0 bases and J lost 8 bases. The CDR3 region has the DNA TGTGCCAGCAGTTTATCGTCGCCTCCACTAGCGGGTATTACGCAGTATTTT. Translating gives CASSLSSPPLAGITQYF.

The chain carries TRBV3-1 (or the pseudogene TRBV3-2) and TRBJ1-2; possibly TRBD1 for D (6 bases). CDR1 and CDR2 (germline): LGHDT, YNNKEL (reference sequence). The V gene lost 2 bases and the J gene lost 4 bases, with 14 bases spanning the gap. The CDR3 extends over 15 amino acids. The CDR3 sequence: CASSQLYRELYGYTF. CDR3 nucleotide sequence: TGTGCCAGCAGCCAATTATACAGGGAACTCTATGGCTACACCTTC.

This chain joins TRBV27 and TRBJ1-3; 7 nucleotides match TRBD1. The V and J ends lost 2 bases and 5 bases, in that order; junction bases with no gene match: 3. CDR1 MNHEY and CDR2 SMNVEV come from the germline V gene (reference sequence). The CDR3 is 14 amino acids. The CDR3 DNA follows: TGTGCCAGCAGTTTAACAGGGGACCGAAACACCATATATTTT. As protein: CASSLTGDRNTIYF.

The chain carries TRBV19 and TRBJ2-2; no definite D call. V dropped 4 bases and J dropped 7 bases, with 4 bases sitting between them. In germline, CDR1 is LNHDA, CDR2 SQIVND (reference sequence). The CDR3 consists of 11 residues. CDR3 amino acids: CASSNHGELFF. In nucleotides, the CDR3 is TGTGCCAGTAGTAATCACGGGGAGCTGTTTTTT.

This chain uses TRBV3-1 (or the pseudogene TRBV3-2) with TRBJ1-2; D is ambiguous. CDR3 size: 15 residues. From germline, CDR1 is LGHDT and CDR2 YNNKEL (reference sequence). Deletions cut 3 bases from V and 8 bases from J, with 19 bases between. The CDR3 DNA sequence: TGTGCCAGCAGCCACGCTACGGCGGGGAAAGGGGGCTACACCTTC. Translated: CASSHATAGKGGYTF.

This rearrangement joins TRBV10-2 to TRBJ2-1; 13 nucleotides line up with TRBD2. The germline V gene encodes CDR1 WSHSY and CDR2 SAAADI. The ends lost 4 bases at V and 0 bases at J; junction bases unmatched: 6. The CDR3 totals 18 residues. CDR3 nucleotide sequence: TGCGCCAGCAGTGGCCTACTAGCGGGAGGGAGCTCCTACAATGAGCAGTTCTTC. This codes for CASSGLLAGGSSYNEQFF.

V and J are TRBV5-8 and TRBJ1-1; D possibly corresponds to TRBD1 (6 bases). The CDR3 runs 15 residues. Germline CDR1 is SGHTS and CDR2 is YDEGEE. Trimming removed 7 bases from V and 7 bases from J, with 23 bases in between. CDR3 in amino acids: CASQDVQGPPSEAFF. The CDR3 DNA reads as TGTGCCAGCCAAGACGTCCAGGGGCCCCCGAGTGAAGCTTTCTTT.

This chain connects TRBV30 to TRBJ1-5, with a possible D match to TRBD1 (5 bases). This CDR3 contains 12 residues. Trimming removed 2 bases from V and 4 bases from J, with 6 bases in between. Per the germline V gene, CDR1 is GTSNPN and CDR2 is SVGIG (reference sequence). CDR3 nucleotide sequence: TGTGCCTGGAGTCGGGGGAATCAGCCCCAGCATTTT. This gives the protein CAWSRGNQPQHF.

This chain uses TRBV6-5 with TRBJ2-7; TRBD1 matches 7 bases. With V trimmed by 2 bases and J by 4 bases, 8 bases remained unmatched. Germline values: CDR1 MNHEY, CDR2 SVGAGI. This CDR3 comprises 15 residues. The CDR3 region has the DNA TGTGCCAGCAGTTACGGGACAGTGCTAGCTTACGAGCAGTACTTC. This encodes CASSYGTVLAYEQYF.

The chain couples TRBV6-1 to TRBJ2-5; 7 nucleotides match TRBD1. This CDR3 has 15 residues. The V gene end was trimmed by 0 bases and the J gene end by 2 bases; junction bases not matched to a gene: 3. CDR1 is MNHNS and CDR2 is SASEGT in the germline V gene. Here the CDR3 reads CASSEAWTGQETQYF. The CDR3 DNA is TGTGCCAGCAGTGAAGCTTGGACAGGACAAGAGACCCAGTACTTC.

V gene TRBV7-6 combines with J gene TRBJ1-2; maybe TRBD1 (6 bases). Between the trimmed V and J ends, which lost 3 bases and 2 bases, there was a span of 7 bases. The CDR3 length is 13 residues. Germline CDR1 and CDR2: SGHVS and FNYEAQ. In DNA, the CDR3 is TGTGCCAGCAGCTTTGGACAGAACTATGGCTACACCTTC. It is translated as CASSFGQNYGYTF.

This chain connects TRBV14 to TRBJ2-1; TRBD2 aligns across 10 bases. The CDR3 has 16 residues. Trimming at V came to 3 bases and at J to 3 bases, leaving 5 bases not matched to a gene. Germline CDR1 and CDR2: SGHDN and FVKESK. The DNA of the CDR3 is TGTGCCAGCAGCCATGTGACTAGCGGGCGCTACAATGAGCAGTTCTTC. This gives the protein CASSHVTSGRYNEQFF.

The chain employs TRBV30 and TRBJ1-4; TRBD1 might be the D (6 bases). The germline V gene has CDR1 GTSNPN and CDR2 SVGIG (reference sequence). Deletions cut 0 bases from V and 5 bases from J, with 10 bases between. The CDR3 sequence is 14 residues long. The CDR3 region is CAWSVGAFNEKLFF. The CDR3 coding sequence is TGTGCCTGGAGTGTGGGGGCGTTCAATGAAAAACTGTTTTTT.

This clone was observed a single time. The rearrangement links TRBV7-9 to TRBJ1-1, with 9 bases aligning to TRBD1. J was trimmed by 3 bases and V by 1 base; bases with no gene match: 12. CDR1 SEHNR and CDR2 FQNEAQ come from the germline V gene (reference sequence). This CDR3 spans 18 amino acids. CDR3 in DNA: TGTGCCAGCAGCTTAGGATGGCCGGACAGGGGATCATACACTGAAGCTTTCTTT. This gives the protein CASSLGWPDRGSYTEAFF.

The J gene is TRBJ1-6, the V gene TRBV6-5; D perhaps matches TRBD1 (5 bases). Germline assignment: CDR1 MNHEY and CDR2 SVGAGI. The CDR3 extends over 15 amino acids. The ends were cut back, 3 bases at V and 4 bases at J, with 10 bases in the middle. This CDR3 reads CASSYIQGYNSPLHF. As DNA, the CDR3 is TGTGCCAGCAGTTATATCCAGGGTTATAATTCACCCCTCCACTTT.

V is TRBV7-2 and J is TRBJ1-5; D remains unclear. The length of the CDR3 is 16 residues. Germline V gene sequence: CDR1 SGHTA, CDR2 FQGNSA. V lost 3 bases and J 6 bases, leaving 18 bases between the germline ends. The CDR3 nucleotides read TGTGCCAGCAGCTTTTCGGGTCGGGGTGTCGGTCAGCCCCAGCATTTT. Protein product: CASSFSGRGVGQPQHF.

CDR3 sequence (DNA): TGCGCCAGCAGTCCCACTCCAGGGGAACCGGGCACAGATACGCAGTATTTT. It yields the protein CASSPTPGEPGTDTQYF. The chain is built from TRBV10-1 and TRBJ2-3, with D perhaps TRBD1 (6 bases). Between the trimmed V and J ends, which lost 5 bases and 1 base, there was a span of 19 bases. The CDR3 contains 17 residues. Germline CDR1 and CDR2: WNHNN and SYGVQD (reference sequence).

V is TRBV7-3 and J is TRBJ2-5, with unresolved D. The CDR3 loop spans 13 amino acids. Germline assignment: CDR1 SGHTA and CDR2 FQGTGA. Trimming took 2 bases from V and 1 from J, leaving 5 bases between them. Here the CDR3 reads CASSLGPQETQYF. The CDR3 DNA is TGTGCCAGCAGCTTAGGGCCCCAAGAGACCCAGTACTTC.

The rearrangement joins TRBV6-5 to TRBJ1-3; D not resolved. Between the trimmed V and J ends, which lost 6 bases and 2 bases, there was a span of 8 bases. This CDR3 has 13 residues. Germline CDR1 MNHEY, CDR2 SVGAGI. The chain's CDR3 is CASSAPAGNTIYF. The CDR3 DNA reads TGTGCCAGCAGCGCCCCGGCTGGAAACACCATATATTTT.

The chain employs TRBV27 and TRBJ1-5; D is unresolved. Germline V gene lookup returns CDR1 MNHEY and CDR2 SMNVEV (reference sequence). The V gene lost 5 bases and the J gene lost 0 bases, with 11 bases spanning the gap. This CDR3 region has 15 residues. The CDR3 loop is CASSVNPYSNQPQHF. The DNA for the CDR3 is TGTGCCAGCAGTGTAAACCCCTATAGCAATCAGCCCCAGCATTTT.